This T cell receptor beta chain was captured by sequencing in a study of shared clonotypes between healthy human individuals. On sorted subsets, replicate PCRs used roughly 220 ng DNA, or tens of thousands of T cell genomes. Per the study methods: Without quality scores, immunoSEQ junctional reads could not be filtered like full-length reads. Sequencing was performed with immunoSEQ multiplex PCR; in TCRdb, only in-frame clones are kept and a portion is missing. The V and J calls and clone size were taken over from that table, and D and trimming were inferred from the DNA. The sample yields a few million clones, approximately 94% seen once. Trimming cost V 2 bases and J 1 base; bases outside gene matches: 2. This CDR3 contains 14 residues. CDR1 is SGHRS, CDR2 YFSETQ, per germline. Donors had no recently reported acute infections or vaccinations and were HIV-negative.

This TCR was recovered from a man between 18 and 35 years old in good health. Input material: naive CD4+ T cells sorted from blood. Subset in this sample: CD45RA+ positively selected. The chain uses TRBV5-1 and TRBJ1-1; 7 bases match TRBD1. The CDR3 region has the DNA TGCGCCAGCAGCTTCAGGGGGGGGAACACTGAAGCTTTCTTT. This sequence encodes CASSFRGGNTEAFF.